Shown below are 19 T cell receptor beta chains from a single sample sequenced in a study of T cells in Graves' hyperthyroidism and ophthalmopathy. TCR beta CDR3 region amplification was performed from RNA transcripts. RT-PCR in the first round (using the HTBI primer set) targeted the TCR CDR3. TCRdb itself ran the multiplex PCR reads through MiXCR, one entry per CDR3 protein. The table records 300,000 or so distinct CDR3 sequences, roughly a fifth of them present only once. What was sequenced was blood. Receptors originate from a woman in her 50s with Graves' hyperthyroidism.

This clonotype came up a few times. The CDR3 reads CSASGTNSGNTIYF. CDR3 DNA sequence: TGCAGTGCTAGTGGGACAAACTCTGGAAACACCATATATTTT. This sequence joins TRBV20-1 and TRBJ1-3; a weak D match, TRBD1 (6 bases). Germline values: CDR1 DFQATT, CDR2 SNEGSKA (reference sequence). Between the trimmed V and J ends, which lost 3 bases and 0 bases, there was a span of 9 bases. The CDR3 has 14 amino acids.

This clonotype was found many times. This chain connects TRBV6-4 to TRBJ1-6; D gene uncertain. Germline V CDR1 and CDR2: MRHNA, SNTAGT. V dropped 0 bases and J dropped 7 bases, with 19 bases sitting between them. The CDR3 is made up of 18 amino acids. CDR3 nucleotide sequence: TGTGCCAGCAGTGACTCTATGGAGCAGGCGTATCGCAATTCACCCCTCCACTTT. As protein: CASSDSMEQAYRNSPLHF.

CDR3 nucleotides: TGTGCCAGCACCGCGGGACAGGGAAGCGAGCAGTACTTC. Protein: CASTAGQGSEQYF. V usage is TRBV2 and J usage is TRBJ2-7, with TRBD1 matching over 9 bases. The CDR3 covers 13 residues. Germline V gene lookup returns CDR1 SNHLY and CDR2 FYNNEI. V lost 7 bases, J lost 6 bases, and 7 bases stayed unmatched.

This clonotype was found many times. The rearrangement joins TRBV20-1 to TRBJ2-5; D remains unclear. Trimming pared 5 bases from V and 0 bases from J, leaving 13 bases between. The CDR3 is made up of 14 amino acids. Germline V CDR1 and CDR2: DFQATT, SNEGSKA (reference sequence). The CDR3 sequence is CSACPLGHQETQYF. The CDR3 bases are TGCAGTGCTTGCCCATTAGGGCACCAAGAGACCCAGTACTTC.

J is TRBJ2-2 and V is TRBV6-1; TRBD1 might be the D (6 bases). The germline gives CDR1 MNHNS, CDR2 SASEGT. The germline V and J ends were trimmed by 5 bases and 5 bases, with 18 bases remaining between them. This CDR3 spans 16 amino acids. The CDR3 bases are TGTGCCAGCAGTTCCCCCCCCAGGGGAAAGACCGGGGAGCTGTTTTTT. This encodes CASSSPPRGKTGELFF.

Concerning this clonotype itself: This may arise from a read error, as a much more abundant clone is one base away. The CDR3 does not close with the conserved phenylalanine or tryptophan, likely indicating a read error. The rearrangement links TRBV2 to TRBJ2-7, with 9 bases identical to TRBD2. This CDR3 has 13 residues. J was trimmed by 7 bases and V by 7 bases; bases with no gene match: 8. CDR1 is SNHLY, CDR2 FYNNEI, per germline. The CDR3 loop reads CASKGTSLGEQYL. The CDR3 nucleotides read TGTGCCAGCAAGGGGACTAGCTTGGGTGAGCAGTACCTC.

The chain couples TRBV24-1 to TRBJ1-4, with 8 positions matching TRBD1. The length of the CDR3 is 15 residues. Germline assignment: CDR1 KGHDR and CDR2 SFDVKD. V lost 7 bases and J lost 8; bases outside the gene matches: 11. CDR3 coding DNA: TGTGCCACCAGCCCCGGGACAGGACGAGGGGAAAAACTGTTTTTT. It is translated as CATSPGTGRGEKLFF.

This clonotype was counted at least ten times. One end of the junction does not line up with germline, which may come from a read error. CDR3 protein: CASSPGGGKQPQHF. Written as DNA, the CDR3 is TGTGCCAGCAGTCCCGGAGGGGGCAAGCAGCCCCAGCATTTT. The chain uses TRBV12-3 or TRBV12-4 and TRBJ1-5; the match to TRBD1 covers 7 bases. This CDR3 is built from 14 residues.

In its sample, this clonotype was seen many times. The CDR3 sequence: CASSAAQGNQPQHF. The CDR3 region has the DNA TGTGCCAGCAGTGCGGCACAGGGCAATCAGCCCCAGCATTTT. V is TRBV12-3 or TRBV12-4 and J is TRBJ1-5; the D gene is possibly TRBD1 (5 bases). The CDR3 totals 14 residues. V lost 5 bases and J 2 bases, leaving 10 bases between the germline ends.

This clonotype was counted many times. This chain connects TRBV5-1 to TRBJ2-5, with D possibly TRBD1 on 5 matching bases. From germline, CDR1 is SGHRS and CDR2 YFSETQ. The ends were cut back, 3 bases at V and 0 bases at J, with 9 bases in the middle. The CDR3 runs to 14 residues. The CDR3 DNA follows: TGCGCCAGCAGCTCTGGACACTACCAAGAGACCCAGTACTTC. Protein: CASSSGHYQETQYF.

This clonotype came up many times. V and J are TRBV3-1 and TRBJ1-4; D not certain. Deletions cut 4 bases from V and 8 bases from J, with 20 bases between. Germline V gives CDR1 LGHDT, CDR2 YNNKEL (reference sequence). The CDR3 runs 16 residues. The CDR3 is CASSRPEGKGKEKLFF. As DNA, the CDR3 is TGTGCCAGCAGCCGCCCAGAAGGGAAAGGAAAGGAAAAACTGTTTTTT. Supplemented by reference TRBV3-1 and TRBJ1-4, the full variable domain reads DTAVSQTPKYLVTQMGNDKSIKCEQNLGHDTMYWYKQDSKKFLKIMFSYNNKELIINETVPNRFSPKSPDKAHLNLHINSLELGDSAVYFCASSRPEGKGKEKLFFGSGTQLSVL.

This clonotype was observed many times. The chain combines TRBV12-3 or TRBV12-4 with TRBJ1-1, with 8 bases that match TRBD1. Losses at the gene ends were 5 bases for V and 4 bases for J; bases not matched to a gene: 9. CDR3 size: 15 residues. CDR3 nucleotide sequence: TGTGCCAGCAGTGCCGAGACAGGGGTTGGCACTGAAGCTTTCTTT. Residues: CASSAETGVGTEAFF.

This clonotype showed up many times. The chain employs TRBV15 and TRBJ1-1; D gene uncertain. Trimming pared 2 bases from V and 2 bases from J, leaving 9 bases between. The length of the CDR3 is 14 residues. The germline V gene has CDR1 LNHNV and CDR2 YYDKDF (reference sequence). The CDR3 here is CATSRSTLNTEAFF. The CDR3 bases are TGTGCCACCAGCAGATCGACACTAAACACTGAAGCTTTCTTT.

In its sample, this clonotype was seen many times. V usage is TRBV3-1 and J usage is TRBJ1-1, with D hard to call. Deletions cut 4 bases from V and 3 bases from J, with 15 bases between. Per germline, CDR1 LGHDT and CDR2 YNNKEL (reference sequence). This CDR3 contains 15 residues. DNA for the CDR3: TGTGCCAGCAGCCCTATACGGACCTTATACACTGAAGCTTTCTTT. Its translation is CASSPIRTLYTEAFF.

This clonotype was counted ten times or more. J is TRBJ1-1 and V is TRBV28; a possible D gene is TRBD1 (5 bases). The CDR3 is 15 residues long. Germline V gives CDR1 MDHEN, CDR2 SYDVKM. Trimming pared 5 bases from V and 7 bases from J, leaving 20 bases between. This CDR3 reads CASSPRTRRVNEAFF. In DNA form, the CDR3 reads TGTGCCAGCAGTCCCCGGACACGGCGGGTTAATGAAGCTTTCTTT. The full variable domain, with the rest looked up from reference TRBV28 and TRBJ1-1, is DVKVTQSSRYLVKRTGEKVFLECVQDMDHENMFWYRQDPGLGLRLIYFSYDVKMKEKGDIPEGYSVSREKKERFSLILESASTNQTSMYLCASSPRTRRVNEAFFGQGTRLTVV.

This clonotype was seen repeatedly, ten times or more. The CDR3 reads CASRAGTSGNYEQYF. CDR3 DNA sequence: TGTGCCAGCAGGGCCGGGACTAGCGGGAACTACGAGCAGTACTTC. This chain joins TRBV6-1 and TRBJ2-7; 13 nucleotides agree with TRBD2. The germline gives CDR1 MNHNS, CDR2 SASEGT. CDR3 size: 15 residues. Germline trimming cut 6 bases from V and 3 bases from J; bases unmatched to any gene: 5.

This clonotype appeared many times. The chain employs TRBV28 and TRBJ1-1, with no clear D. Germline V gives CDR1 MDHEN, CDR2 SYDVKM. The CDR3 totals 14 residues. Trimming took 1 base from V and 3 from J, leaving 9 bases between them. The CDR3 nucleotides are TGTGCCAGCAGTTTATCGGGCAGTCACACTGAAGCTTTCTTT. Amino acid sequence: CASSLSGSHTEAFF.

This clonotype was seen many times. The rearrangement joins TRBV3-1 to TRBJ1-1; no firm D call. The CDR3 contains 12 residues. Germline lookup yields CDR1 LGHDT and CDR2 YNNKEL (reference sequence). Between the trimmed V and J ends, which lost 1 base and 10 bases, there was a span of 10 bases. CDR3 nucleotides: TGTGCCAGCAGCCAAGGGACTATTAGAGCTTTCTTT. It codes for CASSQGTIRAFF. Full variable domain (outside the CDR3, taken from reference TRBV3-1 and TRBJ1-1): DTAVSQTPKYLVTQMGNDKSIKCEQNLGHDTMYWYKQDSKKFLKIMFSYNNKELIINETVPNRFSPKSPDKAHLNLHINSLELGDSAVYFCASSQGTIRAFFGQGTRLTVV.

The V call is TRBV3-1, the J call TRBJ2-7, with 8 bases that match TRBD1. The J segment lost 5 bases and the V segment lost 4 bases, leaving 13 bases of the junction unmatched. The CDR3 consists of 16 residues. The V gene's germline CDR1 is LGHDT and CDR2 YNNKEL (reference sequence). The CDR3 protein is CASSLWSGTGSNEQYF. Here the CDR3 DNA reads TGTGCCAGCAGCCTCTGGTCCGGGACAGGATCAAACGAGCAGTACTTC.